Ten or more counts support the clone carrying this TCR beta chain. The V end was cut by 5 bases, the J end by 2 bases, with 13 bases between. The CDR3 covers 15 residues. Germline CDR1 is SGHTA and CDR2 is FQGNSA. The sample is drawn from a study of T cell repertoires in cytomegalovirus infection. TCRdb processed the reads anew with MiXCR; each CDR3 protein has one entry. The sample includes 250,000 to 300,000 distinct CDR3 sequences, roughly 9.1% seen only once; the top ten take around 15%. The source of this sequence is a human donor in good health (CMV status not recorded). Some clones in this sample may be carry-over from other donors' samples. The specimen sequenced was PBMCs. The V and J genes are TRBV7-2 and TRBJ1-5; D uncertain. The CDR3 nucleotides are TGTGCCAGCAGCCTTACCATTGGCGGCAATCAGCCCCAGCATTTT. Amino acid sequence: CASSLTIGGNQPQHF.